This TCR beta chain is from a study of radiation and T cells in renal cell carcinoma. Study-wide results and caveats: Top tumor clonotypes rose in blood 2 weeks post-radiation, then contracted.

CDR3 length equals 19 residues. Germline V lookup: CDR1 MDHEN, CDR2 SYDVKM. V dropped 8 bases and J dropped 6 bases, with 31 bases sitting between them. In its sample, this clone was seen once. Its antigen remains unknown. Time point defined: baseline pretreatment blood. As to treatment: 15 Gy SBRT to primary tumor, nephrectomy 4 weeks later. After SBRT, blood was collected at 2 and 4 weeks, plus baseline. TCRdb's table, derived via immunoSEQ multiplex PCR, lists solely in-frame clones and lacks some. The sample includes more than 95,000 clones, 82% seen only once; the top ten take 3%. The chain links TRBV28 to TRBJ2-2, with D possibly matching TRBD1 (6 bases). The source is a woman aged 55-75 years with renal cell carcinoma. Sequencing used blood, obtained from a patient whose treatment included radiotherapy and nephrectomy. Here the CDR3 reads CASGVPHGRGLSGAGELFF. CDR3 coding DNA: TGTGCCAGCGGAGTTCCCCATGGCAGGGGCCTCAGCGGAGCCGGGGAGCTGTTTTTT. Variable domain in full (rest from reference TRBV28 and TRBJ2-2): DVKVTQSSRYLVKRTGEKVFLECVQDMDHENMFWYRQDPGLGLRLIYFSYDVKMKEKGDIPEGYSVSREKKERFSLILESASTNQTSMYLCASGVPHGRGLSGAGELFFGEGSRLTVL.